This T cell receptor (beta chain) was sequenced in a study of control samples from healthy donors and cancer patients. The germline V gene encodes CDR1 KGHDR and CDR2 SFDVKD. The CDR3 runs to 12 residues. Trimming cost V 9 bases and J 2 bases, with 7 bases left between them. Assay used: immunoSEQ multiplex PCR; TCRdb lists only in-frame clones, some missing. The sample lists approximately 170,000 clones; roughly 91% were seen once. What was sequenced was blood. This chain joins TRBV24-1 and TRBJ1-5; D is uncertain. The receptor's source is a woman in her 30s in good health. This chain's CDR3 is CATPGGNQPQHF. Written as DNA, the CDR3 is TGTGCCACCCCCGGGGGCAATCAGCCCCAGCATTTT.